This T cell receptor (beta chain) was sequenced in a study of cytomegalovirus exposure and HLA in healthy donors. With 60 Vbeta and 13 Jbeta primers, the PCR was carried out. TCRdb's table, derived via immunoSEQ multiplex PCR, lists solely in-frame clones and lacks some. There are about 20,000 clones in the sample, with 22% held by the top ten. Per the germline V gene, CDR1 is GTSNPN and CDR2 is SVGIG (reference sequence). The V gene end was trimmed by 2 bases and the J gene end by 14 bases; junction bases not matched to a gene: 17. CDR3 length equals 16 residues. Sequenced sample: PBMCs. The chain links TRBV30 to TRBJ2-1; 11 nucleotides match TRBD2. The TCR was taken from a man aged 60 to 69 in good health and CMV-seropositive. The CDR3 DNA follows: TGTGCCTGGAGTCCGTCCACCGGGGTTACGGGACTAGCGGAGTTCTTC. It yields the protein CAWSPSTGVTGLAEFF. Variable domain in full (rest from reference TRBV30 and TRBJ2-1): SQTIHQWPATLVQPVGSPLSLECTVEGTSNPNLYWYRQAAGRGLQLLFYSVGIGQISSEVPQNLSASRPQDRQFILSSKKLLLSDSGFYLCAWSPSTGVTGLAEFFGPGTRLTVL.